These 28 T cell receptor beta chains share one sample of origin, sequenced in a study of blood T cells in healthy people across ages. Through a sample-barcoded 5' primer and a J-beta primer mix, a second PCR was run for roughly 7 to 12 cycles. TCRdb reprocessed the 5' RACE reads via MiXCR and lists one record per CDR3 protein. The sample shows about 700,000 distinct CDR3 sequences, about a third of them seen only once. Sequenced input: blood. All receptors derive from a woman aged 80 or over in good health.

Points on this clonotype: A clone one base away is much larger, so this may be a read error. This sequence joins TRBV20-1 and TRBJ2-3, with D unresolved. Germline CDR1 and CDR2: DFQATT and SNEGSKA (reference sequence). The CDR3 runs to 13 residues. CDR3 sequence reads: CSARVGVPDTQYF. As DNA, the CDR3 is TGCAGTGCCAGAGTAGGCGTCCCAGATACGCAGTATTTT.

The sample holds one count of this clonotype. The rearrangement uses TRBV20-1 and TRBJ2-3; D is possibly TRBD2 (6 bases). Trimming cost V 1 base and J 2 bases, with 22 bases left between them. The germline CDR1 and CDR2 sequences are DFQATT and SNEGSKA (reference sequence). The CDR3 length is 18 residues. The CDR3 bases are TGCAGTGCTAGAGCTTTAGCTCTAGCGCGAGAACTCACAGATACGCAGTATTTT. It yields the protein CSARALALARELTDTQYF.

This clonotype was observed many times. This chain uses TRBV6-1 with TRBJ2-7; D is perhaps TRBD1 (6 bases). The CDR3 sequence is 14 residues long. V lost 0 bases and J 3 bases, leaving 9 bases between the germline ends. Germline CDR1 MNHNS, CDR2 SASEGT. The CDR3 coding sequence is TGTGCCAGCAGTGAAGCACAGGGTGGCTACGAGCAGTACTTC. Its translation: CASSEAQGGYEQYF.

This rearrangement joins TRBV9 to TRBJ1-6; 8 bases line up with TRBD1. J gave up 8 bases and V 5 bases, and 6 bases lay outside the gene matches. CDR1 is SGDLS and CDR2 is YYNGEE in the germline V gene. The CDR3 length is 14 residues. CDR3 nucleotide sequence: TGTGCCAGCAGTAAGACAGGGGAGGATTCACCCCTCCACTTT. Translated, it gives CASSKTGEDSPLHF.

The table lists this clonotype with many counts. This chain uses TRBV18 with TRBJ2-7, with no clear D. The CDR3 is made up of 14 amino acids. The V end lost 1 base, the J end lost 0 bases, and 7 bases lay between the germline ends. Per the germline V gene, CDR1 is KGHSH and CDR2 is LQKENI. The CDR3 here is CASSPLVGSYEQYF. The CDR3 nucleotides read TGTGCCAGCTCACCACTGGTCGGCTCCTACGAGCAGTACTTC.

Concerning this clonotype: It may be a read error: a sequence one base away is much more abundant. The rearrangement links TRBV7-6 to TRBJ2-7; 10 bases match TRBD2. Germline-derived CDR1 and CDR2 are SGHVS and FNYEAQ. This CDR3 comprises 15 residues. Trimming at V came to 5 bases and at J to 7 bases, leaving 11 bases not matched to a gene. The CDR3 here is CASSVSGGLYNEQYF. Here the CDR3 DNA reads TGTGCCAGCAGCGTTAGCGGGGGGCTGTACAATGAGCAGTACTTC.

The chain has TRBV15 and TRBJ2-1; 7 positions agree with TRBD1. The DNA end lines up better with TRBJ2-7; the J call may be wrong. The CDR3 runs 14 residues. Germline V gives CDR1 LNHNV, CDR2 YYDKDF (reference sequence). CDR3 amino acids: CATSKSRGRDEQYF. The CDR3 DNA reads as TGTGCCACCAGCAAGAGTAGGGGGCGCGACGAGCAGTACTTC.

The table lists this clonotype with many counts. J is TRBJ1-5 and V is TRBV20-1, with D tentatively TRBD1 (5 bases). The CDR3 is made up of 18 amino acids. Trimming cost V 0 bases and J 1 base, with 19 bases left between them. CDR1 is DFQATT, CDR2 SNEGSKA, per germline (reference sequence). CDR3 nucleotides: TGCAGTGCTAGAGATCTCGGGGCAGGGTCTTGGAGCAATCAGCCCCAGCATTTT. Translation: CSARDLGAGSWSNQPQHF.

This clonotype was detected a few times. V and J are TRBV19 and TRBJ1-2; TRBD1 might be the D (6 bases). The V and J ends lost 4 bases and 2 bases respectively, with 8 bases between them. The CDR3 spans 13 residues. Germline V gives CDR1 LNHDA, CDR2 SQIVND (reference sequence). The CDR3 nucleotides are TGTGCCAGTAGTACCGGGGGCAACTATGGCTACACCTTC. Its translation: CASSTGGNYGYTF.

This clonotype was counted many times. A junction end diverges from the germline sequence, so it may reflect a read error. The chain has TRBV25-1 and TRBJ2-7; D possibly corresponds to TRBD1 (6 bases). The CDR3 spans 15 residues. Germline V CDR1 and CDR2: MGHDK, SYGVNS. In DNA, the CDR3 is TGTGCCAGCAGTGAATATCTACAGGGATCCTTCGAGCAGTACTTC. This gives the protein CASSEYLQGSFEQYF.

The chain links TRBV12-3 or TRBV12-4 to TRBJ2-2; weak D call: TRBD1 (5 bases). Trimming stripped 7 bases from V and 1 base from J, with 13 bases between. This CDR3 spans 15 amino acids. CDR3 sequence (DNA): TGTGCCAGCACCAAGGGGCAGGGGAACACCGGGGAGCTGTTTTTT. This translates into CASTKGQGNTGELFF.

This clonotype has just a few counts. The rearrangement joins TRBV2 to TRBJ2-5, with TRBD2 matching 8 bases. The CDR3 has 12 amino acids. Germline trimming cut 8 bases from V and 2 bases from J; bases unmatched to any gene: 1. CDR1 is SNHLY and CDR2 is FYNNEI in the germline V gene. The CDR3 bases are TGTGCCAGCGGACTAGCTCAAGAGACCCAGTACTTC. Its protein is CASGLAQETQYF.

CDR3 residues: CASSSGALNEKLFF. The CDR3, as DNA: TGTGCCAGCAGCAGCGGGGCCCTTAATGAAAAACTGTTTTTT. The chain couples TRBV5-4 to TRBJ1-4; D possibly corresponds to TRBD1 (5 bases). This CDR3 comprises 14 residues. The V and J ends lost 4 bases and 4 bases respectively, with 11 bases between them. Germline CDR1 SGHNT, CDR2 YYREEE (reference sequence). The entire variable domain, with the rest obtained from reference TRBV5-4 and TRBJ1-4, is as follows: ETGVTQSPTHLIKTRGQQVTLRCSSQSGHNTVSWYQQALGQGPQFIFQYYREEENGRGNFPPRFSGLQFPNYSSELNVNALELDDSALYLCASSSGALNEKLFFGSGTQLSVL.

This clonotype was observed a handful of times. A much larger clone is a single base away; this may be a read error. The chain links TRBV7-7 to TRBJ2-5; a possible D gene is TRBD2 (6 bases). Germline values: CDR1 SSHAT, CDR2 FNYEAQ (reference sequence). This CDR3 comprises 14 residues. DNA of the CDR3: TGTGCTAGCAGCTTTCGCGGGGTACAAGAGACCCAGTGCTTC. Translation: CASSFRGVQETQCF.

This clonotype was detected many times. This sequence joins TRBV5-1 and TRBJ2-7, with D possibly being TRBD1 (6 bases). The germline V and J ends were trimmed by 0 bases and 3 bases, with 10 bases remaining between them. The CDR3 has 14 residues. The V gene's germline CDR1 is SGHRS and CDR2 YFSETQ. In DNA form, the CDR3 reads TGCGCCAGCAGCTTGGATGGCAGGGGCTACGAGCAGTACTTC. It translates to CASSLDGRGYEQYF.

This clonotype was counted many times. The rearrangement joins TRBV7-9 to TRBJ1-2; TRBD1 aligns across 8 bases. The CDR3 is made up of 14 amino acids. From germline, CDR1 is SEHNR and CDR2 FQNEAQ (reference sequence). V dropped 5 bases and J dropped 2; count of bases not matched to a gene: 4. DNA for the CDR3: TGTGCCAGCAGCCCTCGGACAGGGAACTATGGCTACACCTTC. Residues: CASSPRTGNYGYTF.

This clonotype was recorded only once. The chain combines TRBV30 with TRBJ1-1; maybe TRBD1 (6 bases). CDR3 length equals 14 residues. Trimming removed 2 bases from V and 4 bases from J, with 14 bases in between. CDR1 and CDR2 from the germline V gene are GTSNPN and SVGIG (reference sequence). Here the CDR3 reads CAWSPSVTGTEAFF. The CDR3 nucleotides are TGTGCCTGGAGTCCCTCTGTGACAGGCACTGAAGCTTTCTTT. Based on the CDR3 plus reference TRBV30 and TRBJ1-1, the full variable domain is SQTIHQWPATLVQPVGSPLSLECTVEGTSNPNLYWYRQAAGRGLQLLFYSVGIGQISSEVPQNLSASRPQDRQFILSSKKLLLSDSGFYLCAWSPSVTGTEAFFGQGTRLTVV.

This clonotype has just a few counts. The genes are TRBV5-4 and TRBJ2-7; 8 bases match TRBD2. The CDR3 covers 14 residues. Germline V gene lookup returns CDR1 SGHNT and CDR2 YYREEE (reference sequence). After removal of 4 bases from V and 5 bases from J, the junction contained 8 bases not matched to a gene. Here the CDR3 reads CASSPGTRKDEQYF. CDR3 sequence (DNA): TGTGCCAGCAGCCCCGGGACTAGAAAGGACGAGCAGTACTTC.

This clonotype was seen ten or more times. V usage is TRBV11-3 and J usage is TRBJ2-1, with 7 bases fitting TRBD1. Trimming cost V 3 bases and J 6 bases; bases outside gene matches: 11. The CDR3 is 16 residues long. Germline V gene sequence: CDR1 SGHNT, CDR2 YENEEA. CDR3 protein: CASSFSGTVPFNEQFF. The CDR3 DNA sequence: TGTGCCAGCAGCTTTTCCGGGACAGTCCCCTTCAATGAGCAGTTCTTC.

On this clonotype itself: It may be a read error: a sequence one base away is much more abundant. The chain employs TRBV2 and TRBJ2-5, with TRBD1 identical over 10 bases. V was clipped by 6 bases and J by 11 bases; unmatched bases: 9. The length of the CDR3 is 13 residues. CDR1 SNHLY and CDR2 FYNNEI come from the germline V gene. The CDR3 DNA reads TGTGCCAGCAGGGGGACAGGGGTCAATGAGCAGTACTTC. Its protein is CASRGTGVNEQYF. The whole variable domain, remainder taken from reference TRBV2 and TRBJ2-5, is EPEVTQTPSHQVTQMGQEVILRCVPISNHLYFYWYRQILGQKVEFLVSFYNNEISEKSEIFDDQFSVERPDGSNFTLKIRSTKLEDSAMYFCASRGTGVNEQYFGPGTRLLVL.

The chain links TRBV30 to TRBJ1-6, with TRBD1 identical over 10 bases. Germline assignment: CDR1 GTSNPN and CDR2 SVGIG (reference sequence). V lost 2 bases and J lost 10; bases outside the gene matches: 8. This CDR3 comprises 15 residues. CDR3 in amino acids: CAWSKPGQGWSPLHF. CDR3 DNA sequence: TGTGCCTGGAGTAAACCGGGACAGGGGTGGTCACCCCTCCACTTT.

Of note for this clonotype: The junction shows a germline mismatch at one end, possibly a read error. The V call is TRBV28, the J call TRBJ1-2; 8 nucleotides align to TRBD1. Germline lookup yields CDR1 MDHEN and CDR2 SYDVKM. The CDR3 contains 12 residues. This chain's CDR3 is CTSRGTGRGYTF. In DNA form, the CDR3 reads TGTACCAGCAGGGGGACAGGTCGTGGCTACACCTTC.

As to this clonotype: Possible read error: a much larger clone is one base away. This rearrangement joins TRBV12-3 or TRBV12-4 to TRBJ2-1; D not resolved. V was clipped by 3 bases and J by 0 bases, with 6 bases between them. The CDR3 is 14 amino acids. The CDR3 DNA is TGTGCCAGCAGTTTCTCCACCTCCTACAATGAGCAGTTCTTC. Encoded protein: CASSFSTSYNEQFF.

The sample holds many counts of this clonotype. The chain uses TRBV29-1 and TRBJ1-4; 7 bases map to TRBD1. Germline V gene lookup returns CDR1 SQVTM and CDR2 ANQGSEA. J lost 6 bases, V lost 5 bases, and 6 bases had no gene match. The CDR3 is made up of 13 amino acids. CDR3 in DNA: TGCAGCGTTCGAAGGGGGCGGGATGAAAAACTGTTTTTT. Protein sequence: CSVRRGRDEKLFF.

The J gene is TRBJ2-2, the V gene TRBV6-1; TRBD1 might be the D (8 bases). CDR1 is MNHNS, CDR2 SASEGT, per germline. The ends were cut back, 5 bases at V and 0 bases at J, with 19 bases in the middle. This CDR3 region has 18 residues. CDR3 bases: TGTGCCAGCAGTAAGGGGGGGATGACAGGGGCGAACACCGGGGAGCTGTTTTTT. It codes for CASSKGGMTGANTGELFF.

This clonotype was seen repeatedly, ten times or more. The gene calls are TRBV27 and TRBJ1-6; 8 bases are a match to TRBD1. The CDR3 contains 13 residues. CDR1 and CDR2 (germline): MNHEY, SMNVEV (reference sequence). Losses at the gene ends were 5 bases for V and 10 bases for J; bases not matched to a gene: 4. The CDR3 DNA is TGTGCCAGCAGTCCGGACAGGGTATCACCCCTCCACTTT. As protein: CASSPDRVSPLHF.

This clonotype has a handful of counts. A much larger clonotype is one base distant, so this may be a read error. The rearrangement links TRBV5-8 to TRBJ2-1; the match to TRBD2 covers 8 bases. Germline V gene sequence: CDR1 SGHTS, CDR2 YDEGEE. The CDR3 has 15 residues. V was clipped by 1 base and J by 8 bases; unmatched bases: 8. The CDR3 spells CASSLRGGLTDEQFF. In nucleotides, the CDR3 is TGTGCCAGCAGCTTGCGGGGGGGACTTACCGATGAGCAGTTCTTC.

The gene calls are TRBV7-2 and TRBJ2-5; possible D gene TRBD2, 6 bases. Per germline, CDR1 SGHTA and CDR2 FQGNSA. V was shortened by 4 bases and J by 5 bases, with 14 bases between the two germline ends. This CDR3 is built from 14 residues. CDR3 sequence reads: CASSCDLGGETQYF. The DNA for the CDR3 is TGTGCCAGCAGCTGTGACCTAGGAGGGGAGACCCAGTACTTC.